This T cell receptor (beta chain) was retrieved from a study of T cell changes during pregnancy in multiple sclerosis. V was cut by 0 bases and J by 10 bases, with 12 bases left in between. Germline V gives CDR1 MGHRA, CDR2 YSYEKL. The CDR3 runs 13 residues. Sequencing used immunoSEQ multiplex PCR; TCRdb keeps in-frame clones, though not all of them. The sample holds about 80,000 clones, 90% to 95% seen once. J is TRBJ1-1 and V is TRBV4-1; D is uncertain. Source: peripheral blood, taken before pregnancy. The sequence was collected from a female donor with multiple sclerosis, enrolled in a pregnancy study. The CDR3 DNA follows: TGCGCCAGCAGCCAAGATCCAGGCATTGTAGCTTTCTTT. Translation: CASSQDPGIVAFF.